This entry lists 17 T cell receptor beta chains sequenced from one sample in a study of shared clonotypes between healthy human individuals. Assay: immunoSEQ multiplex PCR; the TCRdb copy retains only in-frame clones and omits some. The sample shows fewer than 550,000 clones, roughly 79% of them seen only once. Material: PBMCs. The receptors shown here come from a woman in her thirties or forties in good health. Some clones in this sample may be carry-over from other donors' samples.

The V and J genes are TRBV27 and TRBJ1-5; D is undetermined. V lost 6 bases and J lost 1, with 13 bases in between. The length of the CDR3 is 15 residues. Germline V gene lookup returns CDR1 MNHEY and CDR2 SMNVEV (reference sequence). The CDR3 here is CASRRGSGSNQPQHF. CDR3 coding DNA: TGTGCCAGCAGACGAGGTAGCGGGAGCAATCAGCCCCAGCATTTT.

The CDR3 region has the DNA TGTGCCAGCGGACAGGGCGGCAATGAGCAGTTCTTC. Residues: CASGQGGNEQFF. The chain recombines TRBV27 with TRBJ2-1; 8 nucleotides match TRBD1. Trimming took 8 bases from V and 6 from J; bases not matched to a gene: 3. The CDR3 has 12 residues. Germline CDR1 and CDR2: MNHEY and SMNVEV (reference sequence).

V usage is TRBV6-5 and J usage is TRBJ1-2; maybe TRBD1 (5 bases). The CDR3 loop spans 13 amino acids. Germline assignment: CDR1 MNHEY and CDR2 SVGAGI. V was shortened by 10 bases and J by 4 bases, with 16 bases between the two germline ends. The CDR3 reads CATTAYGAYGYTF. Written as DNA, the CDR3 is TGTGCCACTACGGCCTATGGGGCCTATGGCTACACCTTC.

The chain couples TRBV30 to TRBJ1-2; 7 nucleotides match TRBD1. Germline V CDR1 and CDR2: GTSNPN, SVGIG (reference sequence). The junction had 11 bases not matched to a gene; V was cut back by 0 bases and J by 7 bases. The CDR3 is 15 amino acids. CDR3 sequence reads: CAWSVQIGQGVGYTF. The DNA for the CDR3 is TGTGCCTGGAGTGTACAAATTGGGCAGGGGGTTGGCTACACCTTC. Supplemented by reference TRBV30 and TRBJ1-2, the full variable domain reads SQTIHQWPATLVQPVGSPLSLECTVEGTSNPNLYWYRQAAGRGLQLLFYSVGIGQISSEVPQNLSASRPQDRQFILSSKKLLLSDSGFYLCAWSVQIGQGVGYTFGSGTRLTVV.

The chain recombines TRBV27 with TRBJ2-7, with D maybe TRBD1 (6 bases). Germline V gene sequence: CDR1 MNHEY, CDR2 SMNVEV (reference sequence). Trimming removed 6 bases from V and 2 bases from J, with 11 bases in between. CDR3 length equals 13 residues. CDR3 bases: TGTGCCAGCAGGAGACAGGTGGCCTACGAGCAGTACTTC. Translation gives CASRRQVAYEQYF.

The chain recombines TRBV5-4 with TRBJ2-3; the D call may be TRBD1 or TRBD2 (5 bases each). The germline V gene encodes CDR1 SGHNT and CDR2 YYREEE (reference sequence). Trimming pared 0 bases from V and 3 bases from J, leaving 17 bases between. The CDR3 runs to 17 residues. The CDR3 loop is CASSLVGRGATTDTQYF. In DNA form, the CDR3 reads TGTGCCAGCAGCTTGGTGGGAAGAGGGGCAACGACAGATACGCAGTATTTT.

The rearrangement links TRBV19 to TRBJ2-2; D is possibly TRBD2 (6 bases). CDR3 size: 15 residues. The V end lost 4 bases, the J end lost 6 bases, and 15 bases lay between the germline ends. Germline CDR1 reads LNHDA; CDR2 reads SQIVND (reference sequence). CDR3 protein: CASSNLARLAGELFF. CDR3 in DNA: TGTGCCAGTAGTAATCTAGCGCGTTTAGCCGGGGAGCTGTTTTTT.

CDR3 coding DNA: TGTGCCAGCAGTCCTCATTCTATCTCCTACGAGCAGTACTTC. It specifies CASSPHSISYEQYF. The V and J genes are TRBV7-2 and TRBJ2-7; D is unresolved. V was cut by 6 bases and J by 0 bases, with 12 bases left in between. This CDR3 is built from 14 residues. In germline, CDR1 is SGHTA, CDR2 FQGNSA.

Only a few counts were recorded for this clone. The CDR3 region is CASSLPLFGQPGLANTGELFF. The CDR3 DNA reads as TGTGCCAGCAGTCTACCCCTTTTCGGGCAGCCCGGACTAGCAAACACCGGGGAGCTGTTTTTT. The V and J genes are TRBV28 and TRBJ2-2, with 8 bases fitting TRBD2. This CDR3 is built from 21 residues. In germline, CDR1 is MDHEN, CDR2 SYDVKM. V lost 5 bases to trimming and J lost 2 bases; unmatched junction nucleotides: 22.

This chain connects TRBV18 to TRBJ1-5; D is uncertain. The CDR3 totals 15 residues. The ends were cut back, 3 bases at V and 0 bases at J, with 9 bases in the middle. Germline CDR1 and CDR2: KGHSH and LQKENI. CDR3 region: CASSPGQYSNQPQHF. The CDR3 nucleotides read TGTGCCAGCTCACCTGGGCAGTATAGCAATCAGCCCCAGCATTTT.

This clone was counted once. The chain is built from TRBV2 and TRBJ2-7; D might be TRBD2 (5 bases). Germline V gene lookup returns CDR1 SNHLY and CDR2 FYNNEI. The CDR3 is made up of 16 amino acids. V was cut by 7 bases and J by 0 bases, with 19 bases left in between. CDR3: CASTEGWAWSSYEQYF. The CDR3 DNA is TGTGCCAGCACCGAGGGTTGGGCATGGAGCTCCTACGAGCAGTACTTC.

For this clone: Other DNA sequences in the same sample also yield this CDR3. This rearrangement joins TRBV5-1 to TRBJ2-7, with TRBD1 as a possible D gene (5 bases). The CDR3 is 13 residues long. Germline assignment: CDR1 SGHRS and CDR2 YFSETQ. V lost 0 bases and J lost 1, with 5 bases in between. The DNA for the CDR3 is TGCGCCAGCAGCTTGGCAGGGTCCTACGAGCAGTACTTC. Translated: CASSLAGSYEQYF.

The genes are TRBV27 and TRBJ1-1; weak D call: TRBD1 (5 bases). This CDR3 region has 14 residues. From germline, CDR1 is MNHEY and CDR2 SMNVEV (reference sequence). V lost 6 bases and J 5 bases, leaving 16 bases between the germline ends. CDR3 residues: CASSLSRWGTEAFF. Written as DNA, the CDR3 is TGTGCCAGCAGCCTATCTCGGTGGGGGACTGAAGCTTTCTTT.

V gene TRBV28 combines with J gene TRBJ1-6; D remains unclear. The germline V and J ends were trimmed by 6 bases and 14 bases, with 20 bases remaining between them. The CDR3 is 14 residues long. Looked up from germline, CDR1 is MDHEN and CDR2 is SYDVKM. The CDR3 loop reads CASSNRRFFLALHF. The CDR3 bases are TGTGCCAGCAGCAATCGGCGGTTTTTTTTGGCCCTCCACTTT.

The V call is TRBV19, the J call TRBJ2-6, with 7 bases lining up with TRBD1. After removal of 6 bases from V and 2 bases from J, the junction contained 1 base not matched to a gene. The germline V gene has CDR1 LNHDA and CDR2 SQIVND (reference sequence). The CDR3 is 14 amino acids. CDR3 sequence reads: CASSGTAGANVLTF. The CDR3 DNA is TGTGCCAGTAGCGGGACAGCTGGGGCCAACGTCCTGACTTTC.

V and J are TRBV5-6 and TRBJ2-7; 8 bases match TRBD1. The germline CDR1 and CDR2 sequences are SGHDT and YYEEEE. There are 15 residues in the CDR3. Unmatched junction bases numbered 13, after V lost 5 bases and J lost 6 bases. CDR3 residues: CASSFLQGASSEQYF. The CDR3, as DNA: TGTGCCAGCAGTTTTCTTCAGGGGGCGAGTAGCGAGCAGTACTTC.

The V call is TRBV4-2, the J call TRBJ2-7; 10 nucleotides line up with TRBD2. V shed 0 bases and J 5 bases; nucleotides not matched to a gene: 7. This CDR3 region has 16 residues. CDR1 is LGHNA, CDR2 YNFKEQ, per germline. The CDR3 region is CASSQDQAGGPNEQYF. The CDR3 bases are TGTGCCAGCAGCCAAGACCAAGCGGGAGGGCCCAACGAGCAGTACTTC.